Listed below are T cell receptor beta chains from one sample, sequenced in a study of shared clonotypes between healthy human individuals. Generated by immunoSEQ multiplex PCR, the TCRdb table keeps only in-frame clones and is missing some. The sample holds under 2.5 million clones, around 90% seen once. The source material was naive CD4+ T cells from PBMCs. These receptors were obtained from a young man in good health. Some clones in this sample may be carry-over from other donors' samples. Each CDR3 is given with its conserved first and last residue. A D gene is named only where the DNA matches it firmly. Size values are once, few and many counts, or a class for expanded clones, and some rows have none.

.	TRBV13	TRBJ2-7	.	CASRPTVLSYEQYF	TGTGCCAGCAGGCCGACGGTTCTCTCCTACGAGCAGTACTTC
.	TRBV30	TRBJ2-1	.	CAWSRGATNEQFF	TGTGCCTGGAGTCGGGGGGCGACCAATGAGCAGTTCTTC
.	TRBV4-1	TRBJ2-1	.	CASSQIGGRHNEQFF	TGCGCCAGCAGCCAAATCGGAGGCAGACACAATGAGCAGTTCTTC
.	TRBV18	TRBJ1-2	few	CASSPLTGPYGYTF	TGTGCCAGCTCACCACTCACCGGGCCCTATGGCTACACCTTC
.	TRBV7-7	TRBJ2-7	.	CASSLERTFSEQYF	TGTGCCAGCAGCTTAGAACGGACCTTTTCGGAGCAGTACTTC
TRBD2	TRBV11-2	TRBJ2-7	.	CASSKTSGRDEQYF	TGTGCCAGCAGCAAGACTAGCGGGAGGGACGAGCAGTACTTC
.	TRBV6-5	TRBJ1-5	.	CASSYSFRGNQPQHF	TGTGCCAGCAGTTACTCTTTCCGGGGCAATCAGCCCCAGCATTTT
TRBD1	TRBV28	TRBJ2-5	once	CASSPGQVFGETQYF	TGTGCCAGCAGCCCGGGACAGGTCTTTGGGGAGACCCAGTACTTC
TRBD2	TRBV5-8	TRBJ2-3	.	CASSQRLAGGADTQYF	TGTGCCAGCAGCCAAAGACTAGCGGGAGGGGCAGATACGCAGTATTTT
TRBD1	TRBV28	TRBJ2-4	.	CASSPRTGSSKNIQYF	TGTGCCAGCAGTCCGCGGACAGGGTCCTCCAAAAACATTCAGTACTTC
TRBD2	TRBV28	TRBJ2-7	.	CASGPRLAASYEQYF	TGTGCCAGCGGGCCCCGACTAGCGGCTTCCTACGAGCAGTACTTC
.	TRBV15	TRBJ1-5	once	CATSRDPFGGNQPQHF	TGTGCCACCAGCAGAGATCCCTTCGGGGGGAATCAGCCCCAGCATTTT
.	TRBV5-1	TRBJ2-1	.	CASSLEGGKVF	TGCGCCAGCAGCTTGGAAGGGGGTAAGGTCTTC
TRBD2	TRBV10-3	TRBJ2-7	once	CAISESHPGLTSGSYEQYF	TGTGCCATCAGTGAGTCCCACCCGGGACTGACTAGCGGGTCCTACGAGCAGTACTTC
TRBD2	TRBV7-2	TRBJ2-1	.	CASGRLAGVNEQFF	TGTGCCAGCGGCAGACTAGCGGGAGTTAATGAGCAGTTCTTC
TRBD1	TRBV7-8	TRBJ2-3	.	CASSSWTGSTDTQYF	TGTGCCAGCAGCTCCTGGACAGGTAGCACAGATACGCAGTATTTT
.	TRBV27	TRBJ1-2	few	CATPTGPRHGYTF	TGTGCCACCCCCACAGGCCCACGCCATGGCTACACCTTC
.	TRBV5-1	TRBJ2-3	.	CASSLGLDTQYF	TGCGCCAGCAGCCTCGGGCTAGATACGCAGTATTTT
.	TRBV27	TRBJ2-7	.	CASSSRLSYEQYF	TGTGCCAGCAGTTCCCGACTAAGCTACGAGCAGTACTTC
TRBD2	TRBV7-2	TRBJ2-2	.	CASSLLGTSTGELFF	TGTGCCAGCAGCTTATTAGGGACTAGCACCGGGGAGCTGTTTTTT
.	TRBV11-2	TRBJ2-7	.	CASSLPGTLYEQYF	TGTGCCAGCAGCTTACCAGGAACTCTCTACGAGCAGTACTTC
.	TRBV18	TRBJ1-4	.	CASSPQGPSNEKLFF	TGTGCCAGCTCACCTCAGGGGCCCTCAAATGAAAAACTGTTTTTT
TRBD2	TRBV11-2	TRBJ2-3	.	CASSSWTSGGSTDTQYF	TGTGCCAGCAGCTCATGGACTAGCGGGGGGAGCACAGATACGCAGTATTTT
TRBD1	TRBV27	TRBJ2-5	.	CASSLRQGGRETQYF	TGTGCCAGCAGTTTAAGACAGGGGGGACGAGAGACCCAGTACTTC
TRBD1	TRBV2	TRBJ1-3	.	CASSGDRGANTIYF	TGTGCCAGCAGTGGGGACAGGGGGGCAAACACCATATATTTT
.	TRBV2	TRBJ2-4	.	CASRLDLGAKNIQYF	TGTGCCAGCCGACTTGATCTAGGAGCCAAAAACATTCAGTACTTC
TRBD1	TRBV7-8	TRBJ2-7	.	CASSLVRQGTYEQYF	TGTGCCAGCAGCTTAGTTAGACAGGGTACCTACGAGCAGTACTTC
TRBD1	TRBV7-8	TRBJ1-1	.	CASSERTGDTEAFF	TGTGCCAGCAGCGAACGGACAGGGGACACTGAAGCTTTCTTT
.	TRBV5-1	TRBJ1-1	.	CASSLERANTEAFF	TGCGCCAGCAGCTTGGAGCGAGCTAACACTGAAGCTTTCTTT
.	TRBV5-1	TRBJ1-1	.	CASSLIGGGNTEAFF	TGCGCCAGCAGCCTCATCGGCGGGGGGAACACTGAAGCTTTCTTT
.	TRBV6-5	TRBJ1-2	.	CASSYSADRSYGYTF	TGTGCCAGCAGTTACTCCGCGGACAGATCCTATGGCTACACCTTC
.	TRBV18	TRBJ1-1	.	CASSLGGVLNTEAFF	TGTGCCAGCTCACTCGGCGGGGTTTTGAACACTGAAGCTTTCTTT
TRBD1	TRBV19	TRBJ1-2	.	CASRNDRDFGLGYTF	TGTGCCAGTCGTAACGACAGGGATTTTGGTCTGGGCTACACCTTC
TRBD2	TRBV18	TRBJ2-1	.	CASSGTSGSNEQFF	TGTGCCAGCTCCGGGACTAGCGGGAGTAATGAGCAGTTCTTC
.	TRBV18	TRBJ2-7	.	CASSPQQGWYEQYF	TGTGCCAGCTCACCACAACAAGGTTGGTACGAGCAGTACTTC
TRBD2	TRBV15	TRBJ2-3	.	CATSVGVSSGLTTDTQYF	TGTGCCACTTCTGTCGGGGTGTCATCGGGACTAACCACAGATACGCAGTATTTT
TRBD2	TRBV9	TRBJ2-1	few	CASGTSGSSYNEQFF	TGTGCCAGCGGGACTAGCGGAAGCTCCTACAATGAGCAGTTCTTC
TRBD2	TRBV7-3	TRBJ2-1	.	CASSLWGGSYNEQFF	TGTGCCAGCAGCTTATGGGGGGGCTCCTACAATGAGCAGTTCTTC
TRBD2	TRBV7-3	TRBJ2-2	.	CASSPLLAGWRTGELFF	TGTGCCAGCAGCCCCCTTTTAGCGGGATGGCGCACCGGGGAGCTGTTTTTT
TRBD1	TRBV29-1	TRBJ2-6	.	CSVSGQGLSGANVLTF	TGCAGCGTTTCGGGACAGGGTCTGTCTGGGGCCAACGTCCTGACTTTC
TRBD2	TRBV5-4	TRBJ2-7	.	CASSPVLGLGVLW	TGTGCCAGCAGCCCCGTGTTGGGACTAGGCGTCCTCTGG
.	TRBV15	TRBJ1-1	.	CATSRDRHRSGTEAFF	TGTGCCACCAGCAGAGATCGGCACAGATCGGGCACTGAAGCTTTCTTT
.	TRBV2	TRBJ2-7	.	CASIKVQSGEQYF	TGTGCCAGCATTAAGGTACAGAGTGGCGAGCAGTACTTC
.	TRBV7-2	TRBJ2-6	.	CASSPDSGANVLTF	TGTGCCAGCAGCCCAGACTCTGGGGCCAACGTCCTGACTTTC
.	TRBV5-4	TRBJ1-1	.	CASSPGARTMNTEAFF	TGTGCCAGCAGCCCTGGAGCGAGGACCATGAACACTGAAGCTTTCTTT
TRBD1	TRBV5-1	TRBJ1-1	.	CASSLEGQGQNTEAFF	TGCGCCAGCAGCTTGGAGGGACAGGGGCAGAACACTGAAGCTTTCTTT
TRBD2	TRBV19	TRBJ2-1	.	CASSIVSAGGGEQFF	TGTGCCAGTAGTATTGTATCCGCGGGAGGAGGGGAGCAGTTCTTC
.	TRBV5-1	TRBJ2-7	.	CASGRTAGTYEQYF	TGCGCCAGCGGAAGGACAGCAGGAACCTACGAGCAGTACTTC
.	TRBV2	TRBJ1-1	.	CASSLLTQNTEAFF	TGTGCCAGCAGCCTCCTCACACAGAACACTGAAGCTTTCTTT
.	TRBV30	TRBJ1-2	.	CAWSRQLHYGYTF	TGTGCCTGGAGTAGACAGCTCCACTATGGCTACACCTTC
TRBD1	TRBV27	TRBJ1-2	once	CAAGPQGVGVGYTF	TGTGCAGCAGGGCCCCAGGGGGTCGGTGTTGGCTACACCTTC
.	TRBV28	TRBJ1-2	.	CASSLGQRGYTF	TGTGCCAGCAGTTTAGGACAGAGGGGCTACACCTTC
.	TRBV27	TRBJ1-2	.	CASTLPGRTNTNYGYTF	TGTGCCAGCACCCTACCGGGACGGACTAATACTAACTATGGCTACACCTTC
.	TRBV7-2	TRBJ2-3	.	CASSPNWATADTQYF	TGTGCCAGCAGTCCTAATTGGGCCACAGCAGATACGCAGTATTTT
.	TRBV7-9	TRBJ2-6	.	CASSLQGQLSGANVLTF	TGTGCCAGCAGCTTACAGGGACAATTATCTGGGGCCAACGTCCTGACTTTC